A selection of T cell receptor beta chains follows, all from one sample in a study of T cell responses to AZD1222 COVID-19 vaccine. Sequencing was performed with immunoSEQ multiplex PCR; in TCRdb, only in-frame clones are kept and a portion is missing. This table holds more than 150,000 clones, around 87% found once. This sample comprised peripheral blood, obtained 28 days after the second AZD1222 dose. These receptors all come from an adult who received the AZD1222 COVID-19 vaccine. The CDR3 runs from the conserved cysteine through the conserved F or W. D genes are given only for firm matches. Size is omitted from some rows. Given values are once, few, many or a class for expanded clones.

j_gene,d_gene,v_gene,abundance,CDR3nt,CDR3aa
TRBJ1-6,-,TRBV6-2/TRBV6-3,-,TGTGCCAGCAGTTCCCGGGACCTAGCTTCACCCCTCCACTTT,CASSSRDLASPLHF
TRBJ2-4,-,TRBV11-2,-,TGTGCCAGCAGCCCCCCCGGGGTGGGGAACATTCAGTACTTC,CASSPPGVGNIQYF
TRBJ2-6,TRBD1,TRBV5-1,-,TGCGCCAGCAGCATTGACAGGGCTGGGGCCAACGTCCTGACTTTC,CASSIDRAGANVLTF
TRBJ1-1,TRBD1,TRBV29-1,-,TGCAGCGGTTCGTCCCCGGACAGGGGGACTGAAGCTTTCTTT,CSGSSPDRGTEAFF
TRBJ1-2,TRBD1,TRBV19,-,TGTGCCAGTAGTACCCGGACAGGGCCTAACTATGGCTACACCTTC,CASSTRTGPNYGYTF
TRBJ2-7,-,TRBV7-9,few,TGTGCCAGCAGCTCAGAGTTCGACGTACAGCAGTACTTC,CASSSEFDVQQYF
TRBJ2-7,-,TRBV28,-,TGTGCCAGCAGTTTAGGGGTAGGGGGAGTCCGCGAGCAGTACTTC,CASSLGVGGVREQYF
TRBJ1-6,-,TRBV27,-,TGTGCCAGCAGTTTATTCCCCTCGTCGGGAACCTATAATTCACCCCTCCACTTT,CASSLFPSSGTYNSPLHF
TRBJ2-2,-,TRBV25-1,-,TGTGCCAGCAGTCCCGGGACCGGGGAGCTGTTTTTT,CASSPGTGELFF
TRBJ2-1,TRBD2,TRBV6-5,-,TGTGCCAGCACCCTAGGGACTAGCGGGATGGATGAGCAGTTCTTC,CASTLGTSGMDEQFF
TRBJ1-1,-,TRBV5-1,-,TGCGCCAGCAGCTTGGCCGGGGGGGCGGCTGAAGCTTTCTTT,CASSLAGGAAEAFF
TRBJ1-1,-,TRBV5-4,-,TGTGCCAGCAGCTCCCCGGCGACTTTGAACACTGAAGCTTTCTTT,CASSSPATLNTEAFF
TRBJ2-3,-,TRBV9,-,TGTGCCAGCACCCAGGGGTGGCGCACAGATACGCAGTATTTT,CASTQGWRTDTQYF
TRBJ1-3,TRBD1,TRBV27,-,TGTGCCAGCAGTTTATTCGGACAGGGGCTAAGTCTCTCTGGAAACACCATATATTTT,CASSLFGQGLSLSGNTIYF
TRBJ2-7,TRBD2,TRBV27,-,TGTGCCAGCAGTTTGCCCAGCGGGAGGACCACCTACGAGCAGTACTTC,CASSLPSGRTTYEQYF
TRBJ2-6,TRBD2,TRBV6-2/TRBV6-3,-,TGTGCCAGCAGCACAAGCCTCGGACTAGCGGGCTCTGGGGCCAACGTCCTGACTTTC,CASSTSLGLAGSGANVLTF
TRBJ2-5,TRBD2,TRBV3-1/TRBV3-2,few,TGTGCCAGCAGCCAGAGGGCGGGAGGGCTTCAAGAGACCCAGTACTTC,CASSQRAGGLQETQYF
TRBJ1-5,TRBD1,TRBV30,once,TGTGCCTGGAGTGTACAAGGGGGCGCGCTTAATAGCAATCAGCCCCAGCATTTT,CAWSVQGGALNSNQPQHF
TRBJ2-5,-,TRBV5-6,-,TGTGCCAGCAGAACTGGCCGTGATCAGACCCAGTACTTC,CASRTGRDQTQYF
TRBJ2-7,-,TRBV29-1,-,TGCAGCGCTAAAAACCCCGGGACTCCCTACGAGCAGTACTTC,CSAKNPGTPYEQYF
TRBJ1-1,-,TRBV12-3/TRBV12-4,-,TGTGCCAGCAGTCTCACAGGGAACCCTGAAGCTTTCTTT,CASSLTGNPEAFF
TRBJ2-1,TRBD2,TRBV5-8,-,TGTGCCAGCTTTGGACTAGCGGGATACAATGAGCAGTTCTTC,CASFGLAGYNEQFF
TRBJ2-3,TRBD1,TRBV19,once,TGTGCCAGCATAGACAGGGGTTTGGATACGCAGTATTTT,CASIDRGLDTQYF
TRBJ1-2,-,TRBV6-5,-,TGTGCCAGCGGGCTAGGGGGACGTGGCTACACCTTC,CASGLGGRGYTF
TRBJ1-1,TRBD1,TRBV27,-,TGTGCCAGCAGTTCCCGACAGGGCGGGGGGGCTGAAGCTTTCTTT,CASSSRQGGGAEAFF
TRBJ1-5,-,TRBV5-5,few,TGTGCCAGCAGCGCGGGACCGAATTATCAGCCCCAGCATTTT,CASSAGPNYQPQHF
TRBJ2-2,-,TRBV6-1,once,TGTGCCAGCAGTGAAAGGGTTGGGGAGCTGTTTTTT,CASSERVGELFF
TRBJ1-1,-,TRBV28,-,TGTGCCAGCAGTCATTGGGAGAACACTGAAGCTTTCTTT,CASSHWENTEAFF
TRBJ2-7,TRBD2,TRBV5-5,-,TGTGCCAGCAGCGCGGGACTAGCGAACGTCAGGTACGAGCAGTACTTC,CASSAGLANVRYEQYF
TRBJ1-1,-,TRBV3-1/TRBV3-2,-,TGTGCCAGCAGCCAAGGAAACAGGGTCCAAGCTTTCTTT,CASSQGNRVQAFF
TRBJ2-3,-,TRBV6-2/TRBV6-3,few,TGTGCCAGCAGTTTCCGGGGAGCAGATACGCAGTATTTT,CASSFRGADTQYF
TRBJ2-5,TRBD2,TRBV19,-,TGTGCCAGTAGTATAACTGCGGCCGGGACTAGCGGACAAGAGACCCAGTACTTC,CASSITAAGTSGQETQYF
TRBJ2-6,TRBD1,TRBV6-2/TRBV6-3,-,TGTGCCAGCAGTTACGTTCGTGGACAGGGCACTCCTGGGGCCAACGTCCTGACTTTC,CASSYVRGQGTPGANVLTF
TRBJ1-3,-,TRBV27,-,TGTGCCAGCAGTAGTTACTCTGGAAACACCATATATTTT,CASSSYSGNTIYF
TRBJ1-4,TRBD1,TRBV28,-,TGTGCCAGCAGTTTACCCTCCAGGGGGATGGGTGAAAAACTGTTTTTT,CASSLPSRGMGEKLFF
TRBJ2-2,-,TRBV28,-,TGTGCCAGCAGCCTAGGGGGAGTGTTGACCGGGGAGCTGTTTTTT,CASSLGGVLTGELFF
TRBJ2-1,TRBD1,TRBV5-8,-,TGTGCCAGCAGCTTGCCCGGGACAGGGAGTTACAATGAGCAGTTCTTC,CASSLPGTGSYNEQFF
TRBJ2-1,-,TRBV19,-,TGTGCCAGTAGTATAAATTTCGGGTTCTCCTACAATGAGCAGTTCTTC,CASSINFGFSYNEQFF
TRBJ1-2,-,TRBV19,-,TGTGCCAGTAGTATAGATCTGTTGCTGTCCAATGGCTACACCTTC,CASSIDLLLSNGYTF
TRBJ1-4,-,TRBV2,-,TGTGCCAGCAGTGGGGGGACCTCCCCGTTTTTT,CASSGGTSPFF
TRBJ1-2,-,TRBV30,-,TGTGCCTGGAGTCCCCGGATATGGGGCAATGGCTACACCTTC,CAWSPRIWGNGYTF
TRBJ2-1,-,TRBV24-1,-,TGTGCCACCAGTGGTATAGGGGAGGGGGTGCAGTTCTTC,CATSGIGEGVQFF
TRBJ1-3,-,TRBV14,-,TGTGCCAGCAGCCAAGAGTCCGGGTTCCCCTCTGGAAACACCATATATTTT,CASSQESGFPSGNTIYF
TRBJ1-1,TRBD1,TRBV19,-,TGTGCCAGTAGTATAGGTACCGGGACAGGGAGTTCTGAAGCTTTCTTT,CASSIGTGTGSSEAFF
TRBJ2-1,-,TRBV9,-,TGTGCCAGCAGCCCCACCACTAGGTACAATGAGCAGTTCTTC,CASSPTTRYNEQFF
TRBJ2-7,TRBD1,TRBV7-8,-,TGTGCCAGCAGCTCTGACAGGGTCGGCCACGCCGAGCAGTACTTC,CASSSDRVGHAEQYF
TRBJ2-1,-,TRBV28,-,TGTGCCAGCAGTATTAGCGAGGACAATGAGCAGTTCTTC,CASSISEDNEQFF
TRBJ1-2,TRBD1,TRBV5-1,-,TGCGCCAGCAGCTCCCGGACAGGGGCAAACTATGGCTACACCTTC,CASSSRTGANYGYTF
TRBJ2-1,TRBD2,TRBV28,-,TGTGCCAGCAGAACGTTCTCAGCGGGAAGCTCCTACAATGAGCAGTTCTTC,CASRTFSAGSSYNEQFF
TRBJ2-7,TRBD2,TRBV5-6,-,TGTGCCAGCACCTTGGGACTAGCGGACTACGAGCAGTACTTC,CASTLGLADYEQYF